This T cell receptor (beta chain) came from a study of blood T cell repertoires in COVID-19. Study-level information: Collection of acute and convalescent COVID-19 samples took place in the United States, Italy and Spain. Nucleic acid was either cDNA or gDNA, and it came from T cells, B-cell-depleted T cells, or PBMCs.

In the study's own analysis: Counts of nucleated cells, estimated from reference gene primer amplification, were obtained. Repertoires were generated with immunoSEQ multiplex PCR, while TCRdb's copy carries only in-frame clones and drops some. The V and J calls and clone size are taken from that table; D and trimming were inferred from the DNA. This sample carries about 280,000 clones, 70% to 90% of them seen once, and the ten largest clones take around 10%. V trimming: 5 bases; J trimming: 1 base; junction bases outside the gene matches: 5. Per the germline V gene, CDR1 is SGHNT and CDR2 is YENEEA. The CDR3 is made up of 16 amino acids.

Specimen: peripheral blood. The source of this sequence is a woman aged 70-85 years with acute or convalescent COVID-19. J is TRBJ2-6 and V is TRBV11-3, with 7 bases matching TRBD1. Here the CDR3 DNA reads TGTGCCAGCAGCAGGACAGGTCCATCTGGGGCCAACGTCCTGACTTTC. This gives the protein CASSRTGPSGANVLTF.